Listed below are T cell receptor beta chains from one sample, sequenced in a study of lymphopenia after photon versus proton radiotherapy. Here immunoSEQ multiplex PCR was the method, and the copy in TCRdb shows in-frame clones only, minus some. This table has about 50,000 clones, over 70% appearing once. The sequencing here drew on peripheral blood, taken from a patient treated with photon-based radiotherapy. The receptors stem from a man over 45 with gastric cancer. Each CDR3 is given with its conserved first and last residue. A D gene is named only where the DNA matches it firmly. Some rows mark clone size as missing; the rest say once, few, many or name a class of expanded clone.

TRBD1	TRBV7-9	TRBJ2-7	few	TGTGCCAGCAGCTTACGAACGACCGACAGGGGGCGAAACGAGCAGTACTTC	CASSLRTTDRGRNEQYF
TRBD1	TRBV18	TRBJ1-1	once	TGTGCCAGTCAAACAGGGGAAGGGGTTCGGACTGAAGCTTTCTTT	CASQTGEGVRTEAFF
NA	TRBV7-2	TRBJ2-3	NA	TGTGCCAGCAGCTTAGCGGGGCCAGATACGCAGTATTTT	CASSLAGPDTQYF
NA	TRBV10-3	TRBJ1-1	NA	TGTGCCATCAGGAGGGGGGGCACTGAAGCTTTCTTT	CAIRRGGTEAFF
TRBD2	TRBV19	TRBJ2-3	NA	TGTGCCAGTAGTATAGTCGTTAGCGGGAGCACAGATACGCAGTATTTT	CASSIVVSGSTDTQYF
TRBD2	TRBV19	TRBJ2-7	NA	TGTGCCAGTAGTGGCGTAGCGGGGGGGACCTACGAGCAGTACTTC	CASSGVAGGTYEQYF
TRBD1	TRBV6-4	TRBJ2-1	NA	TGTGCCAGCAGTTACCAGGGGGCTGGCTACAATGAGCAGTTCTTC	CASSYQGAGYNEQFF
TRBD1	TRBV5-4	TRBJ2-7	NA	TGTGCCAGCAGCCCTGACAGGGGCAACTACGAGCAGTACTTC	CASSPDRGNYEQYF
NA	TRBV19	TRBJ2-1	NA	TGTGCCAGTAGTTCTACTGCCATCTCCTACAATGAGCAGTTCTTC	CASSSTAISYNEQFF
TRBD1	TRBV29-1	TRBJ1-4	NA	TGCAGCGTTGGCTACAGGGGTGAAAAACTGTTTTTT	CSVGYRGEKLFF
NA	TRBV28	TRBJ2-1	NA	TGTGCCAGCAGTTCCCTAGGTTCCTCCTACAATGAGCAGTTCTTC	CASSSLGSSYNEQFF
NA	TRBV5-4	TRBJ2-7	NA	TGTGCCAGCAGCTGGGACAACTCCTACGAGCAGTACTTC	CASSWDNSYEQYF
TRBD2	TRBV19	TRBJ2-3	NA	TGTGCCACCAGGCGTGTGGCGGGAGCCGATACGCAGTATTTT	CATRRVAGADTQYF
NA	TRBV18	TRBJ2-7	NA	TGTGCCAGCTCACGCTTTCAGACAGAAATGTACGAGCAGTACTTC	CASSRFQTEMYEQYF
NA	TRBV6-6	TRBJ2-7	NA	TGTGCCAGCAGTTACTCGACCAGGGTTATTGGCGAGCAGTACTTC	CASSYSTRVIGEQYF
TRBD2	TRBV7-9	TRBJ2-1	NA	TGTGCCAGCAGCTTAGTAGGGACTAGCGGGGGAAGCTCCTACAATGAGCAGTTCTTC	CASSLVGTSGGSSYNEQFF
NA	TRBV7-9	TRBJ1-4	NA	TGTGCCAGCAGCTGGGGAACTACACTTACGGGACGGACAAATGAAAAACTGTTTTTT	CASSWGTTLTGRTNEKLFF
TRBD2	TRBV5-1	TRBJ2-7	NA	TGCGCCAGCAGCTCTGGCCTAGCGGGAGCCTGGGAGCAGTACTTC	CASSSGLAGAWEQYF
NA	TRBV5-6	TRBJ2-7	NA	TGTGCCAGCAGCTTTTGGGGCCACGAGCAGTACTTC	CASSFWGHEQYF
TRBD2	TRBV28	TRBJ2-7	NA	TGTGCCAGCAGACCCTCTCGGGCGGGAGGGCTCTCCGAGCAGTACTTC	CASRPSRAGGLSEQYF
TRBD1	TRBV6-4	TRBJ2-2	NA	TGTGCCAGCAGCTCTGCAGGGGGCACCGGGGAGCTGTTTTTT	CASSSAGGTGELFF
NA	TRBV4-1	TRBJ1-2	NA	TGCGCCAGCAGCCCTGGGACGCGGAACTATGGCTACACCTTC	CASSPGTRNYGYTF
NA	TRBV15	TRBJ1-2	NA	TGTGCCACCAGCAGAGACCGTGGGGGGCTGTGGGGCTACACCTTC	CATSRDRGGLWGYTF
TRBD2	TRBV18	TRBJ2-5	NA	TGTGCCAGCTCACAGGGTTATGAGCGGGGAGAAGAGACCCAGTACTTC	CASSQGYERGEETQYF
NA	TRBV18	TRBJ1-1	NA	TGTGCCAGCGTCAGGCAGGGACGGAACACTGAAGCTTTCTTT	CASVRQGRNTEAFF
TRBD1	TRBV18	TRBJ2-6	NA	TGTGCCAGCTCACCGCAACAGGGGGCAGGTTCCTCTGGGGCCAACGTCCTGACTTTC	CASSPQQGAGSSGANVLTF
NA	TRBV6-4	TRBJ1-1	few	TGTGCCAGCAGTGACTCTAACCGAAACACTGAAGCTTTCTTT	CASSDSNRNTEAFF
NA	TRBV5-1	TRBJ1-3	once	TGCGCCAGCAGCCCGACCCGGGACTTCTCTGGAAACACCATATATTTT	CASSPTRDFSGNTIYF
NA	TRBV4-3	TRBJ1-4	NA	TGCGCCAGCAGCCGGAAATCACAATCTTTGGCAACTAATGAAAAACTGTTTTTT	CASSRKSQSLATNEKLFF
TRBD1	TRBV5-4	TRBJ2-2	NA	TGTGCCAGCAGCACCCCAAACAGGGGGAACACCGGGGAGCTGTTTTTT	CASSTPNRGNTGELFF
NA	TRBV25-1	TRBJ1-3	NA	TGTGCCAGCAGCAACCCTCCACGGAAGTTCTCTGGAAACACCATATATTTT	CASSNPPRKFSGNTIYF
NA	TRBV28	TRBJ2-5	NA	TGTGCCAGCAGTTTTCTCTTAGCCGGGGAGACCCAGTACTTC	CASSFLLAGETQYF
NA	TRBV5-8	TRBJ1-1	NA	TGTGCCAGCAGCTTGGAGGGGGGGAGGTTCTCTGAAGCTTTCTTT	CASSLEGGRFSEAFF
NA	TRBV29-1	TRBJ2-1	NA	TGCAGCGTTGAAGGTGACAGCGATGAGCAGTTCTTC	CSVEGDSDEQFF
TRBD1	TRBV5-8	TRBJ2-3	few	TGTGCCAGCAGTTACGACAGGGGCGGGAGCACAGATACGCAGTATTTT	CASSYDRGGSTDTQYF
NA	TRBV10-3	TRBJ2-5	once	TGTGCCATCAGAGGGGACACCCAAGAGACCCAGTACTTC	CAIRGDTQETQYF
TRBD2	TRBV10-3	TRBJ2-3	NA	TGTGCCATCAGTTTTAGCGGGAGTCTGGATACGCAGTATTTT	CAISFSGSLDTQYF